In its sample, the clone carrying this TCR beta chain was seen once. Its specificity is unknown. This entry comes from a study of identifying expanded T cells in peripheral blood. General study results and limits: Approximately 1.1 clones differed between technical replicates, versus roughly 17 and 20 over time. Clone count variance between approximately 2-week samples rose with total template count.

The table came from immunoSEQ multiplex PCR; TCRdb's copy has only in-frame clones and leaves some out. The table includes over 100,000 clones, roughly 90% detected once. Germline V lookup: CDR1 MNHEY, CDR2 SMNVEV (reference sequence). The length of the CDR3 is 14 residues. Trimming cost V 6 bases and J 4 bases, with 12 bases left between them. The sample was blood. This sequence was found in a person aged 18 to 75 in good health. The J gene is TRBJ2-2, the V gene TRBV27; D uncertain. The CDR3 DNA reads TGTGCCAGCAGCCCCGCGGACCTCACCGGGGAGCTGTTTTTT. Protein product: CASSPADLTGELFF.